The 8 T cell receptor beta chains given below trace back to one sample, sequenced in a study of cytomegalovirus exposure and HLA in healthy donors. PCR involved 60 Vbeta and 13 Jbeta primers. This table comes from immunoSEQ multiplex PCR, and its TCRdb copy is limited to in-frame clones, with some not included. The table includes 98,000 or so clones, roughly four fifths detected once. The sample comprised PBMCs. Receptors were obtained from a human donor in good health.

J is TRBJ2-1 and V is TRBV7-7; 7 positions agree with TRBD1. Trimming took 5 bases from V and 6 from J; bases not matched to a gene: 13. Germline V gene data show CDR1 as SSHAT and CDR2 as FNYEAQ (reference sequence). There are 16 residues in the CDR3. This chain's CDR3 is CASSRRQGAPPNEQFF. The CDR3 DNA reads as TGTGCCAGCAGCCGCAGACAGGGCGCCCCTCCCAATGAGCAGTTCTTC.

This sequence joins TRBV5-5 and TRBJ1-4; D possibly corresponds to TRBD1 (5 bases). Trimming took off 0 bases at V and 2 bases at J, with 8 bases between the two ends. Germline V lookup: CDR1 SGHKS, CDR2 YYEKEE (reference sequence). The CDR3 extends over 15 amino acids. The chain's CDR3 is CASSLGGVTNEKLFF. In DNA form, the CDR3 reads TGTGCCAGCAGCTTGGGGGGCGTGACTAATGAAAAACTGTTTTTT. The full variable domain, its missing parts supplied by reference TRBV5-5 and TRBJ1-4, is DAGVTQSPTHLIKTRGQQVTLRCSPISGHKSVSWYQQVLGQGPQFIFQYYEKEERGRGNFPDRFSARQFPNYSSELNVNALLLGDSALYLCASSLGGVTNEKLFFGSGTQLSVL.

The V gene is TRBV4-1, the J gene TRBJ1-6, with D possibly matching TRBD1 (5 bases). V shed 5 bases and J shed 7 bases, with 12 bases lying between them. The CDR3 has 14 amino acids. Germline loops: CDR1 MGHRA, CDR2 YSYEKL. In DNA form, the CDR3 reads TGCGCCAGCAGCTCCAGGGAGGGGAATTCACCCCTCCACTTT. This encodes CASSSREGNSPLHF.

V and J are TRBV9 and TRBJ1-1; weak D call: TRBD1 (5 bases). V lost 4 bases and J 4 bases, leaving 26 bases between the germline ends. The CDR3 totals 18 residues. Per germline, CDR1 SGDLS and CDR2 YYNGEE. The CDR3 nucleotides read TGTGCCAGCAGCCCAGTAGGGGTGGGCCGAATAAGCCCCACTGAAGCTTTCTTT. Translating gives CASSPVGVGRISPTEAFF.

V and J are TRBV11-2 and TRBJ2-1, with 10 bases aligning to TRBD2. This CDR3 contains 15 residues. CDR1 and CDR2 (germline): SGHAT, FQNNGV. V trimming: 4 bases; J trimming: 9 bases; junction bases outside the gene matches: 9. The CDR3 protein is CASSSRGLAESEQFF. Written as DNA, the CDR3 is TGTGCCAGCAGCTCACGAGGACTAGCGGAGAGTGAGCAGTTCTTC. The full variable domain, in which reference TRBV11-2 and TRBJ2-1 provide the parts outside the CDR3, is EAGVAQSPRYKIIEKRQSVAFWCNPISGHATLYWYQQILGQGPKLLIQFQNNGVVDDSQLPKDRFSAERLKGVDSTLKIQPAKLEDSAVYLCASSSRGLAESEQFFGPGTRLTVL.

CDR3 in amino acids: CASSSQGAPGYTF. The CDR3 DNA is TGTGCCAGCAGCTCGCAGGGGGCGCCTGGCTACACCTTC. This rearrangement joins TRBV7-2 to TRBJ1-2, with 8 bases lining up with TRBD1. CDR1 SGHTA and CDR2 FQGNSA come from the germline V gene. CDR3 length: 13 amino acids. V shed 4 bases, J shed 7 bases, and the junction held 5 bases outside the gene matches.

The chain has TRBV7-9 and TRBJ2-1; TRBD1 is a possible D gene (5 bases). Trimming took off 1 base at V and 7 bases at J, with 5 bases between the two ends. This CDR3 has 12 amino acids. CDR1 is SEHNR, CDR2 FQNEAQ, per germline (reference sequence). DNA of the CDR3: TGTGCCAGCAGCTTAGAGGGGAATGAGCAGTTCTTC. Protein product: CASSLEGNEQFF.

The CDR3 sequence: CASSPNQAVASGELFF. The CDR3 DNA sequence: TGTGCCAGCAGCCCCAACCAGGCAGTGGCTTCCGGGGAGCTGTTTTTT. The V and J genes are TRBV9 and TRBJ2-2; D unresolved. The CDR3 length is 16 residues. Looked up from germline, CDR1 is SGDLS and CDR2 is YYNGEE. Trimming removed 4 bases at V and 6 bases at J, with 19 bases between. Using reference TRBV9 and TRBJ2-2 for the parts outside the CDR3, the full variable domain is DSGVTQTPKHLITATGQRVTLRCSPRSGDLSVYWYQQSLDQGLQFLIQYYNGEERAKGNILERFSAQQFPDLHSELNLSSLELGDSALYFCASSPNQAVASGELFFGEGSRLTVL.